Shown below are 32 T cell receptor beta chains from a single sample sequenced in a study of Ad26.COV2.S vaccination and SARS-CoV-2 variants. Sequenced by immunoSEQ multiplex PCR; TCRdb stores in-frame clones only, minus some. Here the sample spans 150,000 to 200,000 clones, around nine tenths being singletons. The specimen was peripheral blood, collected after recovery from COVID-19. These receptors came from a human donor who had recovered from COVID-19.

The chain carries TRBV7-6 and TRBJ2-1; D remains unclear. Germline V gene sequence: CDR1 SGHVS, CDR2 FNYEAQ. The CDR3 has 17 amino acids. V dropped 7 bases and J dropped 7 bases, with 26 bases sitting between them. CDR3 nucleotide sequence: TGTGCCAGCACCCAAAAATCCCACCTGTTCACAGAGAATGAGCAGTTCTTC. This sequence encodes CASTQKSHLFTENEQFF.

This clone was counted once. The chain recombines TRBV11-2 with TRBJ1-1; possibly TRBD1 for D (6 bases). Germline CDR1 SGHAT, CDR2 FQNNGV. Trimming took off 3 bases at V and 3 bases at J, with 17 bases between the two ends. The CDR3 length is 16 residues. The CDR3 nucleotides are TGTGCCAGCAGCTTGGGTAGGAGGGGGAAGGACACTGAAGCTTTCTTT. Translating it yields CASSLGRRGKDTEAFF.

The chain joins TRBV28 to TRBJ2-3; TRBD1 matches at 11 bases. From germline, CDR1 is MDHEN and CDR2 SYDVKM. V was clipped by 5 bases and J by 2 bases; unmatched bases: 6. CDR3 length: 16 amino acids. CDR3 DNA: TGTGCCAGCAGTCACGGACAGGGGGCAGTCACAGATACGCAGTATTTT. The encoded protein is CASSHGQGAVTDTQYF.

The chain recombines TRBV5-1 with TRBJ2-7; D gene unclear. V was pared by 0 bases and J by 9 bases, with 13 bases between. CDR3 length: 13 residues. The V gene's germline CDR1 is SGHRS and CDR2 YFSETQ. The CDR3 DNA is TGCGCCAGCAGCTTGGAGTCAGCCCCTGTGCAGTACTTC. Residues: CASSLESAPVQYF.

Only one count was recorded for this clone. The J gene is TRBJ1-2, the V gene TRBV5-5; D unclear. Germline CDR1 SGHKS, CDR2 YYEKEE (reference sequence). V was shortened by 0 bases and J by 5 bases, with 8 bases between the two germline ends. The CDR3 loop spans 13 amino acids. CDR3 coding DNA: TGTGCCAGCAGCTTGGGAGGGCTGTATGGCTACACCTTC. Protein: CASSLGGLYGYTF.

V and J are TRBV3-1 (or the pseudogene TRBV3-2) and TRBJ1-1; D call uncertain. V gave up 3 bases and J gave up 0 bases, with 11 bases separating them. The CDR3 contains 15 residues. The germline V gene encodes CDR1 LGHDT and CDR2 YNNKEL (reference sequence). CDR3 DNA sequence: TGTGCCAGCAGCCACGATCTGGTGGTGAACACTGAAGCTTTCTTT. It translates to CASSHDLVVNTEAFF.

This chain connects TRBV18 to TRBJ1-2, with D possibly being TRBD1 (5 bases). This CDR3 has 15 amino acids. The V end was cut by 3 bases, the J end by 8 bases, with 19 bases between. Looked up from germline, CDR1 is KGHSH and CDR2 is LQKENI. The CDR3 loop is CASSPTGTDAGGYTF. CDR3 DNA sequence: TGTGCCAGCTCACCTACCGGGACGGATGCTGGGGGCTACACCTTC.

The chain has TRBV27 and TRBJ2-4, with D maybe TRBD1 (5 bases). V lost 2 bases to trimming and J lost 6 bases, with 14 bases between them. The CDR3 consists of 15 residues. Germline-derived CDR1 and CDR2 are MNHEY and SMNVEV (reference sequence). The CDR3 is CASSLSRGRGNIQYF. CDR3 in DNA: TGTGCCAGCAGTTTAAGTAGGGGTAGGGGAAACATTCAGTACTTC.

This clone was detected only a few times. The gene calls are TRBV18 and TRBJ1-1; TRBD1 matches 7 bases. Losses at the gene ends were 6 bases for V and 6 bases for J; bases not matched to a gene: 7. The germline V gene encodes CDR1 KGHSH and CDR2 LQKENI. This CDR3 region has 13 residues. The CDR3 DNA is TGTGCCAGCTCCCCTGACAGGGTAGCTGAAGCTTTCTTT. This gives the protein CASSPDRVAEAFF. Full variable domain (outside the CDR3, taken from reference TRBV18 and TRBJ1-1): NAGVMQNPRHLVRRRGQEARLRCSPMKGHSHVYWYRQLPEEGLKFMVYLQKENIIDESGMPKERFSAEFPKEGPSILRIQQVVRGDSAAYFCASSPDRVAEAFFGQGTRLTVV.

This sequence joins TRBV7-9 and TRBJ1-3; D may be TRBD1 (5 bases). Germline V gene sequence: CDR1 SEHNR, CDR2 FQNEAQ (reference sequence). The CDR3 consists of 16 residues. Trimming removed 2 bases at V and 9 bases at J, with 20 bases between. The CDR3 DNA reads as TGTGCCAGCAGCTTATTAGGGGTGACCCTGTATTCCACCATATATTTT. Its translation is CASSLLGVTLYSTIYF.

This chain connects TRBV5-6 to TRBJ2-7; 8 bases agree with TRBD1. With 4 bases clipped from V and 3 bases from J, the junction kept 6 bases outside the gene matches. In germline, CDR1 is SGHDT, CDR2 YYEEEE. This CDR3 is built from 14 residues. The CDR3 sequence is CASSGQQGGYEQYF. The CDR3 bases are TGTGCCAGCAGCGGTCAACAGGGGGGCTACGAGCAGTACTTC.

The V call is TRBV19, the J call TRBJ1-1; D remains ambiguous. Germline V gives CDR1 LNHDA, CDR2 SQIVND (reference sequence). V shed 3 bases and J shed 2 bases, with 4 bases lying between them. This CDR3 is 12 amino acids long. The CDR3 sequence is CASSIRNTEAFF. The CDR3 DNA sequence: TGTGCCAGTAGTATTCGAAACACTGAAGCTTTCTTT.

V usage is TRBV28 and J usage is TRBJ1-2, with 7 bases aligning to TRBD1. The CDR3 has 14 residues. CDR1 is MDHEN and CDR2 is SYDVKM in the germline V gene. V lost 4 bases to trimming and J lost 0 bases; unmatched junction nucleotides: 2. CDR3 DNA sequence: TGTGCCAGCAGTTCGGGACAGTCTAACTATGGCTACACCTTC. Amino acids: CASSSGQSNYGYTF.

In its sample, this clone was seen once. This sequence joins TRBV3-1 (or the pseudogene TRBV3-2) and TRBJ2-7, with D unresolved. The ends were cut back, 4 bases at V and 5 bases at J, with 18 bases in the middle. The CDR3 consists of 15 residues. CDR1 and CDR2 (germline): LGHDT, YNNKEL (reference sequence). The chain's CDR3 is CASSPDRSRLDEQYF. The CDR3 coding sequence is TGTGCCAGCAGCCCGGATAGGTCCCGGTTGGACGAGCAGTACTTC.

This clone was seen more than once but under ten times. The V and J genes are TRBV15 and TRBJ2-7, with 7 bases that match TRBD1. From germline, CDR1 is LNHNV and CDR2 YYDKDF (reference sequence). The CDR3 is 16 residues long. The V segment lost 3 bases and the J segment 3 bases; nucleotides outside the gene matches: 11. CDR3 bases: TGTGCCACCAGCAGTTACAGGGGCCTGGGGCTCTACGAGCAGTACTTC. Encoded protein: CATSSYRGLGLYEQYF.

CDR3 protein: CASTGTSGGAGTQYF. The CDR3 region has the DNA TGTGCCAGCACCGGGACTAGCGGGGGGGCGGGGACCCAGTACTTC. The chain recombines TRBV3-1 (or the pseudogene TRBV3-2) with TRBJ2-5; TRBD2 matches at 16 bases. Per the germline V gene, CDR1 is LGHDT and CDR2 is YNNKEL (reference sequence). With V trimmed by 7 bases and J by 7 bases, 6 bases remained unmatched. The CDR3 spans 15 residues.

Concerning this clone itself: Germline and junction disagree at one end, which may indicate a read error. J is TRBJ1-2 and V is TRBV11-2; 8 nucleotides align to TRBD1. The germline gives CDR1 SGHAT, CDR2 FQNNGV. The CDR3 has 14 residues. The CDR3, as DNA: TGTGCCAGCAGCTTAGACATTGACAGGGGCCTAGGTGCCTTC. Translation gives CASSLDIDRGLGAF.

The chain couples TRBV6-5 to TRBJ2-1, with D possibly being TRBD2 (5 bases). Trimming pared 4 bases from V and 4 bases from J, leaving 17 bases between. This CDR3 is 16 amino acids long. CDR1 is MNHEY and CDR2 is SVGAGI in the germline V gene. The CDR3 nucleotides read TGTGCCAGCAGTTCCAGTTTGGGCGGGCCATACAATGAGCAGTTCTTC. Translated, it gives CASSSSLGGPYNEQFF.

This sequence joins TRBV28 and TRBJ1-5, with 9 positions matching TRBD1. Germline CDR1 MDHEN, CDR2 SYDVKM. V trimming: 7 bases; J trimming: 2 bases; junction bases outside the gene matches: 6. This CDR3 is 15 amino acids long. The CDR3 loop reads CASISGQGRNQPQHF. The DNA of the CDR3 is TGTGCCAGCATCTCGGGACAGGGTCGCAATCAGCCCCAGCATTTT.

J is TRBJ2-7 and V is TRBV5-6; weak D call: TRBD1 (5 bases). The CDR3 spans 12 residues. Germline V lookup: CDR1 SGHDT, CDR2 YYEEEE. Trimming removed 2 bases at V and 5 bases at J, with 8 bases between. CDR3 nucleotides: TGTGCCAGCAGCTTAGGACACCACGAGCAGTACTTC. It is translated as CASSLGHHEQYF.

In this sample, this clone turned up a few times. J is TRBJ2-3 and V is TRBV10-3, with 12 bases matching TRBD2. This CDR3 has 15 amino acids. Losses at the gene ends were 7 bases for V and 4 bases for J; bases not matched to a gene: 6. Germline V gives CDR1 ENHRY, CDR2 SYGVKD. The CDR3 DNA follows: TGTGCCATCATGACTAGCGGGAGCCGAGCAGATACGCAGTATTTT. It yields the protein CAIMTSGSRADTQYF.

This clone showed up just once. DNA for the CDR3: TGTGCCAGCAGCCTCCTGACAAAACTGTTTTTT. It translates to CASSLLTKLFF. This chain joins TRBV7-9 and TRBJ1-4, with D unclear. The CDR3 consists of 11 residues. Per the germline V gene, CDR1 is SEHNR and CDR2 is FQNEAQ (reference sequence). V shed 5 bases and J shed 10 bases, with 8 bases lying between them.

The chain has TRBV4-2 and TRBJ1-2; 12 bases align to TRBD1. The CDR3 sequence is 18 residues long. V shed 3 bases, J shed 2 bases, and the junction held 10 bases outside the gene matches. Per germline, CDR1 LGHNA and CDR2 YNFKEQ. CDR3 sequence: CASSQLPGQGAENYGYTF. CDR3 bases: TGTGCCAGCAGCCAGCTTCCGGGACAGGGGGCGGAGAACTATGGCTACACCTTC.

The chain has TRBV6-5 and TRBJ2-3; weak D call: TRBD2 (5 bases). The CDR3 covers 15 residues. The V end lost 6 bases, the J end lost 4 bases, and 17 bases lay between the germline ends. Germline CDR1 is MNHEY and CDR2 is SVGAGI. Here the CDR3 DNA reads TGTGCCAGCAGACTCACTCCCCCCGGGGCAGATACGCAGTATTTT. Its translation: CASRLTPPGADTQYF.

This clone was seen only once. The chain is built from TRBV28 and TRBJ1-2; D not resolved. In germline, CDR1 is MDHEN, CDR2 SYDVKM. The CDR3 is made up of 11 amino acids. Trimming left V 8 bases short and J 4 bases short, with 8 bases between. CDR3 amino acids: CASERFYGYTF. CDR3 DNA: TGTGCCAGCGAGCGGTTCTATGGCTACACCTTC.

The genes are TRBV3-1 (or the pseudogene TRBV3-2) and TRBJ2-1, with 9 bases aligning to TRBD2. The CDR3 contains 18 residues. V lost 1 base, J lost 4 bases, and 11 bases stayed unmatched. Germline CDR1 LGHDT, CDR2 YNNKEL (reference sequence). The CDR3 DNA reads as TGTGCCAGCAGCCAAGGACTGTCAGCGGGGGGCATATACAATGAGCAGTTCTTC. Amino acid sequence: CASSQGLSAGGIYNEQFF.

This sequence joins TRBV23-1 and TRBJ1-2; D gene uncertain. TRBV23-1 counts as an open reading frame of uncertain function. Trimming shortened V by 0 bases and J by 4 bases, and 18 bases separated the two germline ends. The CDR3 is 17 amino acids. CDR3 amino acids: CASSQSGSETGTYGYTF. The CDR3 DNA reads TGCGCCAGCAGTCAATCTGGGTCCGAGACGGGCACCTATGGCTACACCTTC.

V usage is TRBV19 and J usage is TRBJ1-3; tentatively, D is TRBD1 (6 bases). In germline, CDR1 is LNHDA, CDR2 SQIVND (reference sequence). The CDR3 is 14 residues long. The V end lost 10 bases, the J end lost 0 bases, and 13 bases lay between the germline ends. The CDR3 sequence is CATGQSYSGNTIYF. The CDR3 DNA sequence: TGTGCCACCGGACAGTCCTACTCTGGAAACACCATATATTTT. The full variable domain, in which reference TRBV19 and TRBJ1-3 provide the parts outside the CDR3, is DGGITQSPKYLFRKEGQNVTLSCEQNLNHDAMYWYRQDPGQGLRLIYYSQIVNDFQKGDIAEGYSVSREKKESFPLTVTSAQKNPTAFYLCATGQSYSGNTIYFGEGSWLTVV.

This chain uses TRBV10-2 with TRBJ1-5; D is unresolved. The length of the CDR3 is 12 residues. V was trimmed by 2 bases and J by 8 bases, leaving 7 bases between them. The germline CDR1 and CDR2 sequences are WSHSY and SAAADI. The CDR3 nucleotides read TGCGCCAGCAGTGAGCCCCGGGAGCCCCAGCATTTT. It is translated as CASSEPREPQHF.

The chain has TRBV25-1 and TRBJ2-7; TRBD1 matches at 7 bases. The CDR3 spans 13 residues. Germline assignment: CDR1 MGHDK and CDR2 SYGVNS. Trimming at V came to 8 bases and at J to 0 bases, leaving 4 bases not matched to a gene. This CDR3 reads CASRGQASYEQYF. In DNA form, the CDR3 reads TGTGCCAGCCGCGGACAGGCCTCCTACGAGCAGTACTTC.

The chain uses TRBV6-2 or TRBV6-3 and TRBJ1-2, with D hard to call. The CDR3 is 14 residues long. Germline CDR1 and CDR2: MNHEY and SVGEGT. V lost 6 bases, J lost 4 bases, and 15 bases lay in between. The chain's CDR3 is CASSSSGRAYGYTF. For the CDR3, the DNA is TGTGCCAGCAGCTCCAGCGGGAGGGCCTATGGCTACACCTTC.

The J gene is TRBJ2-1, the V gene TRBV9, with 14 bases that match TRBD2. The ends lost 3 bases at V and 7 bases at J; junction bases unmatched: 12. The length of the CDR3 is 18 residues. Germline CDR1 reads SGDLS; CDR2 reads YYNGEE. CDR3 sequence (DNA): TGTGCCAGCAGCGCGGGCGGGACTAGCGGGAGAGTAGGTAATGAGCAGTTCTTC. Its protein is CASSAGGTSGRVGNEQFF.